This TCR beta chain is from a study of blood T cell repertoires in COVID-19 (dated by TCRdb to 2019 to 2021). Background for the entire study: Collaborator samples came from the United States, Italy and Spain and covered acute and convalescent phases of COVID-19. The prospective study material was composed of cDNA or gDNA derived from T cells, B-cell-depleted T cells, or PBMCs. Subjects who had been exposed to COVID-19, were actively infected with it, or had recovered from it provided the deeply sampled blood TCRbeta repertoires that made up the dataset. The repertoires were released in a freely available public database intended as a resource for research on the immune response to SARS-CoV-2. The samples were drawn from two sources: the first 160 participants of the ongoing ImmuneRACE study, and 1,200 or so subjects contributed by 6 global collaborators. Sample metadata almost always included a de-identified subject ID, COVID-19 status, age in years and sex. Where available, HLA class I and class II types were obtained from metadata supplied by the sample provider rather than from assay-based typing.

Via the germline V gene (reference sequence), CDR1 is LGHDT and CDR2 YNNKEL. The CDR3, from cysteine to phenylalanine, totals 15 residues. Only the CDR3 part of the read is kept: 45 bases, read in frame from the first base. V gives up 0 bases and J gives up 5 bases, and the segment between their germline ends measures 14 bases. TCRbeta CDR3 regions were amplified from genomic DNA by means of the immunoSEQ Assay, a bias-controlled multiplex PCR. In the original analysis: Within the assay, amplification of reference gene primers was used to estimate how many nucleated cells each sample contained. To quantify the absolute abundance of each unique TCRbeta CDR3 rearrangement, sequence reads were collapsed and filtered. Productive Simpson clonality was computed per sample as the square root of Simpson's diversity index over productive rearrangements. Entries here come from immuneACCESS through TCRdb and include only in-frame sequences with V and J called. Some clones fail to appear in such tables; in the studies checked, an unresolved V gene covers under half of the shortfall, and the cause of the remainder is unknown. D and trimming were read from the DNA, whereas the V and J calls and clone size are those reported in that table. Within this sample are 55,000 to 75,000 clones, with around 80% of them counted one time only. The leading ten clones occupy around a tenth of the sample.

Collaborating institutions collected whole blood in K2EDTA tubes following their own protocols. For TCRbeta analysis, collaborators shipped samples as frozen whole blood, isolated PBMCs, or DNA extracted from either of those sample types. For this clone: Its target antigen remains unknown. It has no much larger one-base neighbor in the sample; base qualities were not kept.

General study outcomes and caveats: The quantity of clinical and demographic metadata differed by source and by participant and was supplied without curation.

This sequence was found in a human donor in a cohort sampled during active COVID-19. The sequencing input was peripheral blood. This receptor chain uses TRBV3-1 (or the pseudogene TRBV3-2) and TRBJ2-7; possibly the D gene is TRBD2, per 5 matching bases. The CDR3 region has the sequence CASSQDLKGVNEQYF. The DNA sequence follows: TGTGCCAGCAGCCAAGATCTTAAGGGAGTAAACGAGCAGTACTTC.